This entry is about one T cell receptor beta chain. The CDR3 sequence is 17 residues long. Germline lookup yields CDR1 MNHNS and CDR2 SASEGT. The germline V and J ends were trimmed by 2 bases and 3 bases, with 19 bases remaining between them. These data come from a study of blood T cell repertoires in COVID-19. Source study methods: Using reference gene primer amplification, nucleated cell counts were estimated. The table came from immunoSEQ multiplex PCR; TCRdb's copy has only in-frame clones and leaves some out. From that table come the V and J calls and clone size; the DNA was used to work out D and trimming. The sample contains about 200,000 clones, around nine tenths of which appear only once.

The sequence was obtained from a woman younger than 45 who had been exposed to COVID-19. Sequenced material: PBMCs or T cells enriched from blood (not recorded which). The V call is TRBV6-1, the J call TRBJ1-1; D is perhaps TRBD1 (5 bases). The CDR3 region is CASSEYLVGGRDTEAFF. The CDR3 bases are TGTGCCAGCAGTGAATATCTAGTGGGGGGTAGGGACACTGAAGCTTTCTTT.